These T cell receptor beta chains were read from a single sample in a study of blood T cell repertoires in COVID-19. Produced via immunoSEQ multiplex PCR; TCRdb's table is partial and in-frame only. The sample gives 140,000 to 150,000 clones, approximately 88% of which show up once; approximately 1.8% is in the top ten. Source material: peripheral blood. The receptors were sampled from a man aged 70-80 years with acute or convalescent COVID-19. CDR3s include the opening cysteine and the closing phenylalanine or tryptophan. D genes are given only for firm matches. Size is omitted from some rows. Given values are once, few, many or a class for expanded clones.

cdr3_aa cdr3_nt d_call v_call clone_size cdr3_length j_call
CASTLQWATSGANVLTF TGCGCCAGCACCCTACAGTGGGCCACCTCTGGGGCCAACGTCCTGACTTTC . TRBV5-1 . 17 TRBJ2-6
CASSLEGGRAFF TGCGCCAGCAGCCTCGAGGGAGGCCGAGCTTTCTTT . TRBV5-1 . 12 TRBJ1-1
CATSDPGLAGGPHNEQFF TGTGCCACCAGTGATCCGGGACTAGCGGGAGGGCCCCACAATGAGCAGTTCTTC TRBD2 TRBV24-1 . 18 TRBJ2-1
CASRGEGLANYGYTF TGTGCCAGCAGGGGGGAGGGCCTAGCTAACTATGGCTACACCTTC . TRBV28 once 15 TRBJ1-2
CASSPGVLAGRWDEQFF TGTGCCAGTAGTCCAGGGGTGCTAGCGGGTCGGTGGGATGAGCAGTTCTTC TRBD2 TRBV19 . 17 TRBJ2-1
CASSPTSGYTGELFF TGTGCCAGCTCACCTACTAGCGGTTACACCGGGGAGCTGTTTTTT TRBD2 TRBV18 . 15 TRBJ2-2
CSVEASDEKLFF TGCAGCGTTGAAGCCTCAGATGAAAAACTGTTTTTT . TRBV29-1 . 12 TRBJ1-4
CASSDRDRGYGYTF TGTGCCAGCAGTGATAGGGACAGGGGCTATGGCTACACCTTC TRBD1 TRBV6-1 . 14 TRBJ1-2
CASSRSGGFQETQYF TGTGCCAGCAGTCGGAGCGGGGGGTTCCAAGAGACCCAGTACTTC TRBD2 TRBV27 . 15 TRBJ2-5
CASSPHRAPNQPQHF TGTGCCAGCAGCCCCCACAGGGCCCCCAATCAGCCCCAGCATTTT . TRBV7-2 once 15 TRBJ1-5
CASSLPGLAGVYNEQFF TGTGCCAGCAGTCTACCGGGACTAGCGGGAGTCTACAATGAGCAGTTCTTC TRBD2 TRBV27 . 17 TRBJ2-1
CASSLEGDGNTIYF TGTGCCAGCAGTCTCGAGGGAGATGGAAACACCATATATTTT . TRBV6-6 . 14 TRBJ1-3
CASSRTGSNSYEQYF TGTGCCAGCAGCCGGACAGGATCCAACTCCTACGAGCAGTACTTC TRBD1 TRBV5-4 few 15 TRBJ2-7
CASSLTAGPGGEQFF TGCGCCAGCAGTCTTACCGCGGGGCCGGGCGGTGAGCAGTTCTTC . TRBV5-1 . 15 TRBJ2-1
CASSLLTGSDEKLFF TGCGCCAGCAGCCTTCTCACAGGTTCAGATGAAAAACTGTTTTTT . TRBV5-1 . 15 TRBJ1-4
CASRTGENTGELFF TGTGCCAGCAGGACAGGGGAGAACACCGGGGAGCTGTTTTTT TRBD1 TRBV6-5 . 14 TRBJ2-2
CASSLGTEETQYF TGTGCCAGCAGCTTAGGAACAGAAGAGACCCAGTACTTC . TRBV11-2 . 13 TRBJ2-5
CASRNDQERITEAFF TGTGCCAGCAGGAACGATCAGGAACGAATCACTGAAGCTTTCTTT . TRBV6-5 . 15 TRBJ1-1
CASSPLSGGSNTEAFF TGTGCCAGCTCACCACTATCGGGGGGCTCGAACACTGAAGCTTTCTTT . TRBV18 . 16 TRBJ1-1
CASSQGHRLPYEQYF TGTGCCAGCAGCCAAGGGCACAGGCTTCCCTACGAGCAGTACTTC . TRBV3-1/TRBV3-2 . 15 TRBJ2-7
CASTSSGAGNTIYF TGTGCCAGTACCTCCTCAGGGGCTGGAAACACCATATATTTT . TRBV19 . 14 TRBJ1-3
CASSYRQGYRETQYF TGTGCCAGCAGTTACCGGCAGGGGTATAGGGAGACCCAGTACTTC . TRBV6-5 few 15 TRBJ2-5
CASSVDPAPTYEQYF TGTGCCAGCAGCGTAGACCCAGCGCCCACCTACGAGCAGTACTTC . TRBV9 . 15 TRBJ2-7
CASSQLNSPLHF TGTGCCAGCAGTCAACTAAATTCACCCCTCCACTTT . TRBV6-5 . 12 TRBJ1-6
CASSLRSVSGRYNEQFF TGTGCCAGCAGCTTAAGGTCGGTTAGCGGGAGGTACAATGAGCAGTTCTTC TRBD2 TRBV7-9 few 17 TRBJ2-1
CASSPVTAGTGNTIYF TGTGCCAGCAGCCCTGTCACGGCAGGGACTGGAAACACCATATATTTT . TRBV11-2 once 16 TRBJ1-3
CASSRDRINSPLHF TGTGCCAGCTCACGGGACAGAATTAATTCACCCCTCCACTTT TRBD1 TRBV18 . 14 TRBJ1-6
CASSEERVNTGELFF TGTGCCAGCAGTGAGGAGAGGGTGAACACCGGGGAGCTGTTTTTT . TRBV2 few 15 TRBJ2-2
CASRMDRASPLHF TGTGCCAGCAGAATGGACAGAGCCTCACCCCTCCACTTT . TRBV6-5 . 13 TRBJ1-6
CATSREKGYQPQHF TGTGCCACCAGCAGAGAGAAGGGGTATCAGCCCCAGCATTTT . TRBV15 . 14 TRBJ1-5
CAWANRGRTEAFF TGTGCCTGGGCCAACAGGGGAAGGACTGAAGCTTTCTTT TRBD1 TRBV30 . 13 TRBJ1-1
CASSQGGHGNTEAFF TGTGCCAGCAGCCAAGGGGGGCATGGGAACACTGAAGCTTTCTTT . TRBV3-1/TRBV3-2 . 15 TRBJ1-1
CASSPYGKPTNRGNTRSGANVLTF TGCGCCAGCAGCCCATACGGCAAACCCACGAACAGGGGGAATACTCGCTCTGGGGCCAACGTCCTGACTTTC TRBD1 TRBV10-1 . 24 TRBJ2-6
CASSSDTNGQYF TGTGCCAGCAGCTCGGACACCAACGGGCAGTACTTC . TRBV7-2 . 12 TRBJ2-7
CATSDPGTSDRGQYF TGTGCCACCAGTGATCCTGGGACATCTGATAGAGGGCAGTACTTC . TRBV24-1 . 15 TRBJ2-7
CASSTGGGIGYGYTF TGTGCCAGCAGTACAGGGGGGGGAATTGGCTATGGCTACACCTTC TRBD1 TRBV28 . 15 TRBJ1-2
CASSPVSSEKLFF TGTGCCAGCAGCCCGGTATCTAGCGAAAAACTGTTTTTT . TRBV14 few 13 TRBJ1-4
CASSPGSVTDTQYF TGTGCCAGCAGCCCTGGCTCTGTCACAGATACGCAGTATTTT . TRBV7-3 . 14 TRBJ2-3